These 15 T cell receptor beta chains originate from one sample sequenced in a study of T cell repertoires in ileal Crohn's disease. Profiled with immunoSEQ multiplex PCR; TCRdb holds only in-frame clones, not every one. The sample contains around 7,000 clones, about 73% of which appear only once. Indicated time point: proximal margin of the surgical specimen (macroscopically non-inflamed). The sample consisted of ileal tissue. The origin of the receptors is an adult with Crohn's disease.

This clone was recorded once. The chain combines TRBV10-2 with TRBJ2-2; D not resolved. The length of the CDR3 is 13 residues. Between the trimmed V and J ends, which lost 3 bases and 6 bases, there was a span of 8 bases. Germline CDR1 and CDR2: WSHSY and SAAADI. The chain's CDR3 is CASSDRYPGELFF. The DNA of the CDR3 is TGCGCCAGCAGTGATAGGTACCCCGGGGAGCTGTTTTTT.

The CDR3 loop is CASSDRDDGTQYF. CDR3 DNA sequence: TGTGCCAGCAGCGATCGGGACGACGGTACGCAGTATTTT. The genes are TRBV11-2 and TRBJ2-3; D is perhaps TRBD1 or TRBD2 (5 bases each). Trimming removed 5 bases at V and 8 bases at J, with 14 bases between. The CDR3 contains 13 residues. Germline V gene sequence: CDR1 SGHAT, CDR2 FQNNGV.

This sequence joins TRBV19 and TRBJ2-5, with 10 bases identical to TRBD2. Germline trimming cut 3 bases from V and 5 bases from J; bases unmatched to any gene: 9. In germline, CDR1 is LNHDA, CDR2 SQIVND (reference sequence). The CDR3 has 16 amino acids. The CDR3 protein is CASSIVATSGWETQYF. The CDR3 nucleotides read TGTGCCAGTAGTATCGTCGCGACTAGCGGGTGGGAGACCCAGTACTTC.

This clone was recorded only once. The rearrangement uses TRBV29-1 and TRBJ2-5; no definite D call. The CDR3 totals 11 residues. Germline V lookup: CDR1 SQVTM, CDR2 ANQGSEA. Trimming shortened V by 3 bases and J by 5 bases, and 7 bases separated the two germline ends. This CDR3 is CSVETGETQYF. The DNA of the CDR3 is TGCAGCGTTGAGACTGGGGAGACCCAGTACTTC.

This clone was found a few times. The chain links TRBV6-1 to TRBJ2-3, with D possibly being TRBD2 (5 bases). The CDR3 covers 13 residues. The V end was cut by 7 bases, the J end by 2 bases, with 10 bases between. Per the germline V gene, CDR1 is MNHNS and CDR2 is SASEGT. CDR3 sequence reads: CASTAGLTDTQYF. The CDR3 nucleotides read TGTGCCAGCACGGCAGGACTCACAGATACGCAGTATTTT.

The table lists this clone with a count of one. The chain combines TRBV2 with TRBJ2-3; 7 bases fit TRBD2. Germline values: CDR1 SNHLY, CDR2 FYNNEI. V lost 7 bases, J lost 2 bases, and 9 bases stayed unmatched. This CDR3 is 15 amino acids long. The CDR3 is CASTASGGPTDTQYF. The CDR3 region has the DNA TGTGCCAGCACCGCGTCGGGGGGTCCCACAGATACGCAGTATTTT.

The chain combines TRBV6-6 with TRBJ2-7; D may correspond to TRBD1 or TRBD2 (5 bases each). Germline V gene data show CDR1 as MNHNY and CDR2 as SVGAGI (reference sequence). The V gene lost 5 bases and the J gene lost 0 bases, with 14 bases spanning the gap. The CDR3 contains 15 residues. CDR3 sequence (DNA): TGTGCCAGCAGTCATGGGACCGGGACCTCCTACGAGCAGTACTTC. It specifies CASSHGTGTSYEQYF.

The rearrangement joins TRBV6-4 to TRBJ1-1; D gene ambiguous. This CDR3 spans 13 amino acids. V shed 3 bases and J shed 1 base, with 6 bases lying between them. CDR1 and CDR2 (germline): MRHNA, SNTAGT. Here the CDR3 reads CASSESENTEAFF. CDR3 nucleotides: TGTGCCAGCAGTGAATCGGAGAACACTGAAGCTTTCTTT.

The V gene is TRBV7-2, the J gene TRBJ1-1; 7 nucleotides align to TRBD1. The ends lost 4 bases at V and 5 bases at J; junction bases unmatched: 4. CDR3 length: 13 amino acids. CDR1 and CDR2 from the germline V gene are SGHTA and FQGNSA. The CDR3 DNA is TGTGCCAGCAGCTCCCAGGGGGGAACTGAAGCTTTCTTT. Amino acids: CASSSQGGTEAFF.

This chain joins TRBV9 and TRBJ2-7; D is ambiguous. This CDR3 has 15 residues. Trimming removed 0 bases from V and 0 bases from J, with 10 bases in between. Germline CDR1 SGDLS, CDR2 YYNGEE. CDR3: CASSVAGDLSYEQYF. The CDR3, as DNA: TGTGCCAGCAGCGTAGCAGGTGACCTCTCCTACGAGCAGTACTTC.

The J gene is TRBJ2-7, the V gene TRBV7-2, with TRBD2 matching over 9 bases. The J segment lost 4 bases and the V segment lost 5 bases, leaving 9 bases of the junction unmatched. The CDR3 has 15 residues. CDR1 is SGHTA and CDR2 is FQGNSA in the germline V gene. CDR3 sequence (DNA): TGTGCCAGCAGCATGGCGGGGGGGCGTATATACGAGCAGTACTTC. Encoded protein: CASSMAGGRIYEQYF.

V usage is TRBV11-2 and J usage is TRBJ2-2, with D tentatively TRBD2 (6 bases). CDR1 and CDR2 (germline): SGHAT, FQNNGV. This CDR3 spans 15 amino acids. Trimming shortened V by 6 bases and J by 4 bases, and 15 bases separated the two germline ends. The CDR3 region is CASRPGGFVTGELFF. Here the CDR3 DNA reads TGTGCCAGCAGACCCGGAGGGTTCGTCACCGGGGAGCTGTTTTTT.

The gene calls are TRBV6-5 and TRBJ2-1; 9 bases line up with TRBD2. V trimming: 0 bases; J trimming: 8 bases; junction bases outside the gene matches: 5. The CDR3 runs 15 residues. The V gene's germline CDR1 is MNHEY and CDR2 SVGAGI. The CDR3 DNA is TGTGCCAGCAGTTACTCGGGCGGGGGGGCTTATGAGCAGTTCTTC. It specifies CASSYSGGGAYEQFF.

The CDR3 here is CASSDGTGNTGELFF. CDR3 DNA sequence: TGTGCCAGCAGTGACGGGACAGGGAACACCGGGGAGCTGTTTTTT. The gene calls are TRBV6-4 and TRBJ2-2, with TRBD1 matching 8 bases. Germline V gives CDR1 MRHNA, CDR2 SNTAGT. CDR3 length equals 15 residues. Trimming removed 2 bases from V and 1 base from J; junction bases left unmatched: 0.

The chain has TRBV10-1 and TRBJ1-2, with a possible D match to TRBD1 (5 bases). CDR1 is WNHNN and CDR2 is SYGVQD in the germline V gene (reference sequence). This CDR3 comprises 13 residues. Trimming pared 4 bases from V and 2 bases from J, leaving 8 bases between. CDR3 DNA sequence: TGCGCCAGCAGTGTGGGGACCAACTATGGCTACACCTTC. This codes for CASSVGTNYGYTF.